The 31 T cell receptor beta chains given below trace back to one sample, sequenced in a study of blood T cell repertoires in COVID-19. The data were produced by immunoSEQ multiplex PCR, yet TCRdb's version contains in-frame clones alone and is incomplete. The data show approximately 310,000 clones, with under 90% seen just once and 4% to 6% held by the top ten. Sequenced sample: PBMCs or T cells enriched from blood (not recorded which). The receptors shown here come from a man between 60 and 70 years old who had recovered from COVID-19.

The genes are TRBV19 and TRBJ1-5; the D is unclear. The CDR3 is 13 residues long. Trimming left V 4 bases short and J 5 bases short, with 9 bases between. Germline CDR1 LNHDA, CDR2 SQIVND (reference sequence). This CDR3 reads CASSSAPDQPQHF. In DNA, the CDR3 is TGTGCCAGTAGTAGCGCCCCCGATCAGCCCCAGCATTTT. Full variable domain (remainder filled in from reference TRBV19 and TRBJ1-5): DGGITQSPKYLFRKEGQNVTLSCEQNLNHDAMYWYRQDPGQGLRLIYYSQIVNDFQKGDIAEGYSVSREKKESFPLTVTSAQKNPTAFYLCASSSAPDQPQHFGDGTRLSIL.

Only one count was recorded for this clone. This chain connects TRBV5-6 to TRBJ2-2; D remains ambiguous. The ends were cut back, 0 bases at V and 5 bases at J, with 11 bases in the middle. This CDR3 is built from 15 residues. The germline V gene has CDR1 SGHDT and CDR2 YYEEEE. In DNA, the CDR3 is TGTGCCAGCAGCTTGGAGCCCCCTCTAACCGGGGAGCTGTTTTTT. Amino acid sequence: CASSLEPPLTGELFF. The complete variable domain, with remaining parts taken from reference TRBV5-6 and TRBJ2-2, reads DAGVTQSPTHLIKTRGQQVTLRCSPKSGHDTVSWYQQALGQGPQFIFQYYEEEERQRGNFPDRFSGHQFPNYSSELNVNALLLGDSALYLCASSLEPPLTGELFFGEGSRLTVL.

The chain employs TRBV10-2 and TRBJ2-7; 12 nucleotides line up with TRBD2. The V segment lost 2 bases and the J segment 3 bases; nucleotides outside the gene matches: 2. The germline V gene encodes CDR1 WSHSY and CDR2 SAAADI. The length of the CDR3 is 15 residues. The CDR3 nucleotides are TGCGCCAGCAGTGAGCTAGCGGGAGGGGGCTACGAGCAGTACTTC. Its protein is CASSELAGGGYEQYF.

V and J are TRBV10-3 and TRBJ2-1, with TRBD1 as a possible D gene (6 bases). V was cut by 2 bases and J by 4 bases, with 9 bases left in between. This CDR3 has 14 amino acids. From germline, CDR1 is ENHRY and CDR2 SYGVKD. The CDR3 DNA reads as TGTGCCATCAGTGAGACAGGGTTGTACAATGAGCAGTTCTTC. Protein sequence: CAISETGLYNEQFF.

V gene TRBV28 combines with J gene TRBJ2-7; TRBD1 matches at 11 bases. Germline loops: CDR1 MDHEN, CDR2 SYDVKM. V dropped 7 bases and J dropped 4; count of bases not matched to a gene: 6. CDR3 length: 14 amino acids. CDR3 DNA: TGTGCCAGCATCCTCGGGACAGGGGGATACGAGCAGTACTTC. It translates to CASILGTGGYEQYF.

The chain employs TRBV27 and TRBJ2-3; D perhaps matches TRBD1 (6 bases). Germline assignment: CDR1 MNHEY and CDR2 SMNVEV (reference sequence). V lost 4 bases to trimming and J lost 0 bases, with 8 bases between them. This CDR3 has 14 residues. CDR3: CASSSGVSTDTQYF. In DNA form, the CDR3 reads TGTGCCAGCAGTTCAGGGGTTAGCACAGATACGCAGTATTTT.

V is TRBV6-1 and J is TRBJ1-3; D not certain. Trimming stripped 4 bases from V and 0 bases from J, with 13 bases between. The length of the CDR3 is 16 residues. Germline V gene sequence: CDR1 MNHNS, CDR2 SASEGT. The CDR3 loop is CASSVQKQSSGNTIYF. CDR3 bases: TGTGCCAGCAGTGTACAGAAGCAGAGCTCTGGAAACACCATATATTTT.

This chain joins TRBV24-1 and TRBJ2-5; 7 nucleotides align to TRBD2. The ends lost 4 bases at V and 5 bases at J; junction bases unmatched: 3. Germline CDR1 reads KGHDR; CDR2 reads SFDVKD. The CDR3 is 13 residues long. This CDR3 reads CATSEGGWETQYF. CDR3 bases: TGTGCCACCAGTGAGGGGGGGTGGGAGACCCAGTACTTC.

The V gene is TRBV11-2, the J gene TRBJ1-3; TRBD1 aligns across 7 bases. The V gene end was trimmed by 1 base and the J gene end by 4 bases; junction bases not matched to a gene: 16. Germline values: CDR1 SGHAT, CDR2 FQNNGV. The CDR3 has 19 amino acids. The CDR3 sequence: CASSLVVRRIQGPGNTIYF. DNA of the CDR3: TGTGCCAGCAGCTTAGTCGTCCGACGAATACAGGGGCCAGGAAACACCATATATTTT.

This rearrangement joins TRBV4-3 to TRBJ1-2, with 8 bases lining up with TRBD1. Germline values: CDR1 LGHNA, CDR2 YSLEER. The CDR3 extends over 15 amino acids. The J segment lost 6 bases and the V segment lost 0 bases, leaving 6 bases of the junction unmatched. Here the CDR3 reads CASSQDWTGSDGYTF. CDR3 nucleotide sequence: TGCGCCAGCAGCCAAGATTGGACAGGGTCGGATGGCTACACCTTC.

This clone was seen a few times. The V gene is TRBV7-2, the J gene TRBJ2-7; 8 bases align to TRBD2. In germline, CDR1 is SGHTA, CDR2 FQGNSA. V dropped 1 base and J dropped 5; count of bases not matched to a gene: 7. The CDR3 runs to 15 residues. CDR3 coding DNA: TGTGCCAGCAGCTTAGAGGGTCGGGAGGGCCACGAGCAGTACTTC. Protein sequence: CASSLEGREGHEQYF.

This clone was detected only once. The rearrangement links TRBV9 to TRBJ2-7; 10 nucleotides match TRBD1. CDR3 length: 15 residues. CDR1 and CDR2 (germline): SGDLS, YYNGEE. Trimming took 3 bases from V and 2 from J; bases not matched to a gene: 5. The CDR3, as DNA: TGTGCCAGCAGCGAGGGGACAGGGGTAGCCTACGAGCAGTACTTC. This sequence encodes CASSEGTGVAYEQYF.

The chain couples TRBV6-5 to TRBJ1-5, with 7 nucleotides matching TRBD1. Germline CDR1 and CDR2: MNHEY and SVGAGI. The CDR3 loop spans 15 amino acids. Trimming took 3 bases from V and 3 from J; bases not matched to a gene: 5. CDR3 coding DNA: TGTGCCAGCAGTTATACAGGGGCGATCAATCAGCCCCAGCATTTT. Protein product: CASSYTGAINQPQHF.

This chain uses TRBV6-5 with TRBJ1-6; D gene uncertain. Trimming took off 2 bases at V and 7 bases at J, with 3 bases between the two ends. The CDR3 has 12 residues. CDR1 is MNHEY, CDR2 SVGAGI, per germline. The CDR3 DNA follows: TGTGCCAGCAGTTACCTCAATTCACCCCTCCACTTT. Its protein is CASSYLNSPLHF.

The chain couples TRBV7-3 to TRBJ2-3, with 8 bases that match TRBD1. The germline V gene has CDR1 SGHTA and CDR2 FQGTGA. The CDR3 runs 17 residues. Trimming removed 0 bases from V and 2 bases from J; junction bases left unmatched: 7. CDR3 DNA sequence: TGTGCCAGCAGCTTAACCGGAGACAGGGGCCCCACAGATACGCAGTATTTT. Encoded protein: CASSLTGDRGPTDTQYF.

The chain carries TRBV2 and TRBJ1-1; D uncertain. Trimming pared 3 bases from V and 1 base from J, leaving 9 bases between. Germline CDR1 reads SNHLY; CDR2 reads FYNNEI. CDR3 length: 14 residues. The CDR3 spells CASSDGQSNTEAFF. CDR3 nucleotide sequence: TGTGCCAGCAGTGATGGGCAGTCGAACACTGAAGCTTTCTTT. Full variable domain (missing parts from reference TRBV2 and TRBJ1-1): EPEVTQTPSHQVTQMGQEVILRCVPISNHLYFYWYRQILGQKVEFLVSFYNNEISEKSEIFDDQFSVERPDGSNFTLKIRSTKLEDSAMYFCASSDGQSNTEAFFGQGTRLTVV.

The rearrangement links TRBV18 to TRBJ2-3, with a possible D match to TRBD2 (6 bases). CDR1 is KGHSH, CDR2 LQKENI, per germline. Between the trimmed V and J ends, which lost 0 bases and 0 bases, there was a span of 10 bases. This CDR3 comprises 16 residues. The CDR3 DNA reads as TGTGCCAGCTCACCACCGGGTAGCGGAAGCACAGATACGCAGTATTTT. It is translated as CASSPPGSGSTDTQYF.

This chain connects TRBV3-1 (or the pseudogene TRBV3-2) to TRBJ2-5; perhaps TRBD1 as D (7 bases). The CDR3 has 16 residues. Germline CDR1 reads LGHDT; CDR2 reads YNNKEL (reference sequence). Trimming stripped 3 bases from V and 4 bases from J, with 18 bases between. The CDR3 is CASSHLQGRRGETQYF. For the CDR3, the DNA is TGTGCCAGCAGCCATTTACAGGGGCGGAGGGGAGAGACCCAGTACTTC.

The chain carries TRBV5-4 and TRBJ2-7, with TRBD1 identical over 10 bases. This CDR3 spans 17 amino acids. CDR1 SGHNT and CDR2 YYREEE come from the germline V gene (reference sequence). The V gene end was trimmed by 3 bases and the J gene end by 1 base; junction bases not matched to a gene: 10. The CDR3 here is CASSSALGQGESYEQYF. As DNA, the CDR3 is TGTGCCAGCAGCTCGGCCCTTGGACAGGGGGAATCCTACGAGCAGTACTTC.

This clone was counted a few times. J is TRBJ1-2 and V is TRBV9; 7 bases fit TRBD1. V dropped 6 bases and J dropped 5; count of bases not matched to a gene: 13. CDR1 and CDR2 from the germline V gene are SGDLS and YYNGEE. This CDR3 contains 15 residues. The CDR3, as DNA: TGTGCCAGCAAACGTAGCCTCGGACAGGAATATGGCTACACCTTC. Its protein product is CASKRSLGQEYGYTF. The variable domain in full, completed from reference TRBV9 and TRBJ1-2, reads DSGVTQTPKHLITATGQRVTLRCSPRSGDLSVYWYQQSLDQGLQFLIQYYNGEERAKGNILERFSAQQFPDLHSELNLSSLELGDSALYFCASKRSLGQEYGYTFGSGTRLTVV.

CDR3 bases: TGTGCCAGCAGCTTATCTCAGGGGAGGAACACTGAAGCTTTCTTT. Amino acid sequence: CASSLSQGRNTEAFF. The chain employs TRBV7-2 and TRBJ1-1; TRBD1 might be the D (6 bases). The CDR3 has 15 amino acids. The V and J ends lost 2 bases and 1 base respectively, with 11 bases between them. Germline values: CDR1 SGHTA, CDR2 FQGNSA. The entire variable domain, with the rest obtained from reference TRBV7-2 and TRBJ1-1, is as follows: GAGVSQSPSNKVTEKGKDVELRCDPISGHTALYWYRQSLGQGLEFLIYFQGNSAPDKSGLPSDRFSAERTGGSVSTLTIQRTQQEDSAVYLCASSLSQGRNTEAFFGQGTRLTVV.

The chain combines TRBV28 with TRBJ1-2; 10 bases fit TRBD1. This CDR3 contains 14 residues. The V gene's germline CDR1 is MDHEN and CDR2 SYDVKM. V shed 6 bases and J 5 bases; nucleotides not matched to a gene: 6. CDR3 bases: TGTGCCAGCAGCCCTGGGGACAGGGGTTATGGCTACACCTTC. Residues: CASSPGDRGYGYTF.

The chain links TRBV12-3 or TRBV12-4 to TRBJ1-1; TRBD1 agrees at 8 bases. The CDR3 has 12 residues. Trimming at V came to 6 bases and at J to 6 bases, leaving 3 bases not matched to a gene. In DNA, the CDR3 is TGTGCCAGCAGACCAGGGGGCTCTGAAGCTTTCTTT. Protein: CASRPGGSEAFF.

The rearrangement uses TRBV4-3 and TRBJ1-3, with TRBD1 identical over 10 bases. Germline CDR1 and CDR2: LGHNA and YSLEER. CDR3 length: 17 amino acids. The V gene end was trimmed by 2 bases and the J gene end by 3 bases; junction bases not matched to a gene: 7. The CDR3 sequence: CASSQLTGQGNGNTIYF. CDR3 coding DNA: TGCGCCAGCAGCCAACTCACGGGACAGGGGAATGGAAACACCATATATTTT.

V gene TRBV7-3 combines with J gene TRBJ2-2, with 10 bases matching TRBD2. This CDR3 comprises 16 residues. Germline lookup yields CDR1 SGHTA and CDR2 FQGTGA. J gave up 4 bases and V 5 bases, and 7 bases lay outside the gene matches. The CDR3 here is CASSLGTSVFTGELFF. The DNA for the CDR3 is TGTGCCAGCAGCCTGGGGACTAGCGTTTTCACCGGGGAGCTGTTTTTT.

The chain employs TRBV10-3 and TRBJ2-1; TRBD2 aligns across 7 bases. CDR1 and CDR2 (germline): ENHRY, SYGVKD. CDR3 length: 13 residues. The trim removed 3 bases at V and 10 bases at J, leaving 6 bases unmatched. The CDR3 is CAISEGTTEEQFF. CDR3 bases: TGTGCCATCAGTGAAGGGACTACGGAGGAGCAGTTCTTC.

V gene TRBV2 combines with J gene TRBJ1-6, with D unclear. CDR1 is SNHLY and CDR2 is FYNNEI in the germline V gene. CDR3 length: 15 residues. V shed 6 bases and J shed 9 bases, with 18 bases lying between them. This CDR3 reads CASRWSSNRSSPLHF. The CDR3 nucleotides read TGTGCCAGCAGGTGGTCTTCTAATCGGAGTTCACCCCTCCACTTT.

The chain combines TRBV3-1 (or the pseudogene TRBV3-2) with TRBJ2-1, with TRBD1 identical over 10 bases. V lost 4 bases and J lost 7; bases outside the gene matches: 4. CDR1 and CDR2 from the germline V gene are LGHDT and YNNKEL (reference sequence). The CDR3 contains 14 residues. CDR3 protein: CASSPRQGANEQFF. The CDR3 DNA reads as TGTGCCAGCAGCCCCAGACAGGGGGCGAATGAGCAGTTCTTC.

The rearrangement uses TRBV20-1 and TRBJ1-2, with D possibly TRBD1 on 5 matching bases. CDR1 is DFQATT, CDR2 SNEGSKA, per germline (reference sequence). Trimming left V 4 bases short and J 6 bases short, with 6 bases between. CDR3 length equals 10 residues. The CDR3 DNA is TGCAGTGCTACAGGGAATGGCTACACCTTC. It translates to CSATGNGYTF.

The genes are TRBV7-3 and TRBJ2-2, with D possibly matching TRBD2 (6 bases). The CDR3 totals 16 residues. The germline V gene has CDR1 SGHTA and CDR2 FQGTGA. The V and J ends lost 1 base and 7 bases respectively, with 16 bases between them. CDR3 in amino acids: CASSLSGGAGIGELFF. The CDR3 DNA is TGTGCCAGCAGCTTAAGTGGCGGGGCCGGAATCGGGGAGCTGTTTTTT.

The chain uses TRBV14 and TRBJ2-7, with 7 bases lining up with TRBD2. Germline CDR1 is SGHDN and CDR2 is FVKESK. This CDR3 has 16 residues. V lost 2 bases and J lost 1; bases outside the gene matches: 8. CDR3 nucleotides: TGTGCCAGCAGCCAATCTGTCGGGAGGCATTCCTACGAGCAGTACTTC. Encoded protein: CASSQSVGRHSYEQYF.